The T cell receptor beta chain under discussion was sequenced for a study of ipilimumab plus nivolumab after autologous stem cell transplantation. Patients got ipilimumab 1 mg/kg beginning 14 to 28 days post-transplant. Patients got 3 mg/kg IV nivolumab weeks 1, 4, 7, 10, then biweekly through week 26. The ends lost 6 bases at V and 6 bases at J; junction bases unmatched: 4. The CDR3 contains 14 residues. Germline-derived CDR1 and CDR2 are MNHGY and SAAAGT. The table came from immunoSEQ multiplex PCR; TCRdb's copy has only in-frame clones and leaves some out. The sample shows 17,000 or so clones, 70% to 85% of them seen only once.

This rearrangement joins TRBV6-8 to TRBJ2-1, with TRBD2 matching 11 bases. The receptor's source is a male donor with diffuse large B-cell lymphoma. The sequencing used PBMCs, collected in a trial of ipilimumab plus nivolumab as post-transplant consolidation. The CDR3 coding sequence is TGTGCCAGCAGACCTAGCGGGGGGTCCAATGAGCAGTTCTTC. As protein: CASRPSGGSNEQFF.